This passage covers 15 T cell receptor beta chains from one sample sequenced in a study of shared T cell receptors in the human thymus. Repertoires were generated with immunoSEQ multiplex PCR, while TCRdb's copy carries only in-frame clones and drops some. The data show some 700,000 clones, 70% to 90% seen once. These data also formed part of another study, on human thymus T cells.

What was sequenced was thymocytes. All receptors come from a girl younger than two with a congenital heart defect.

The rearrangement links TRBV14 to TRBJ1-2; tentative D call: TRBD1 (5 bases). The V gene lost 3 bases and the J gene lost 4 bases, with 9 bases spanning the gap. Germline V lookup: CDR1 SGHDN, CDR2 FVKESK. This CDR3 is built from 13 residues. DNA for the CDR3: TGTGCCAGCAGCCATAGACAGAGCTATGGCTACACCTTC. Amino acid sequence: CASSHRQSYGYTF.

This chain connects TRBV5-1 to TRBJ2-2; 10 bases match TRBD1. The length of the CDR3 is 17 residues. From germline, CDR1 is SGHRS and CDR2 YFSETQ. The V gene end was trimmed by 4 bases and the J gene end by 5 bases; junction bases not matched to a gene: 11. The CDR3 loop is CASSLRDRGGVTGELFF. CDR3 DNA sequence: TGCGCCAGCAGCCTCCGGGACAGGGGAGGTGTAACCGGGGAGCTGTTTTTT.

V and J are TRBV5-5 and TRBJ1-3; 12 bases are shared with TRBD1. CDR3 length equals 12 residues. V lost 1 base, J lost 15 bases, and 2 bases stayed unmatched. Germline lookup yields CDR1 SGHKS and CDR2 YYEKEE (reference sequence). CDR3 loop: CASSLRDRGQYF. The DNA for the CDR3 is TGTGCCAGCAGCTTGCGGGACAGGGGGCAATATTTT.

The chain is built from TRBV6-1 and TRBJ1-5; 8 nucleotides match TRBD1. This CDR3 has 14 residues. The germline V gene has CDR1 MNHNS and CDR2 SASEGT. V shed 3 bases and J 4 bases; nucleotides not matched to a gene: 2. CDR3 sequence: CASSEGQVNQPQHF. The CDR3 coding sequence is TGTGCCAGCAGTGAGGGACAGGTAAATCAGCCCCAGCATTTT.

The CDR3 DNA follows: TGTGCCAGCAGCTCTCCCGGGACAGGGGTTACAGATACGCAGTATTTT. This codes for CASSSPGTGVTDTQYF. The chain joins TRBV7-3 to TRBJ2-3, with TRBD1 identical over 10 bases. CDR3 length: 16 residues. V was pared by 4 bases and J by 3 bases, with 7 bases of the junction left unmatched. Germline assignment: CDR1 SGHTA and CDR2 FQGTGA.

The chain carries TRBV5-1 and TRBJ2-6; the D gene is possibly TRBD2 (5 bases). In germline, CDR1 is SGHRS, CDR2 YFSETQ. This CDR3 comprises 14 residues. Trimming took off 4 bases at V and 2 bases at J, with 7 bases between the two ends. The CDR3 region is CASSHGAGANVLTF. The CDR3 DNA reads as TGCGCCAGCAGCCACGGGGCTGGGGCCAACGTCCTGACTTTC.

The rearrangement joins TRBV2 to TRBJ2-6; 10 positions match TRBD1. Germline V gene data show CDR1 as SNHLY and CDR2 as FYNNEI. V trimming: 3 bases; J trimming: 3 bases; junction bases outside the gene matches: 8. The CDR3 totals 18 residues. For the CDR3, the DNA is TGTGCCAGCAGTGATAGGGGGGGGACAGGGGTTGGGGCCAACGTCCTGACTTTC. Protein sequence: CASSDRGGTGVGANVLTF.

This sequence joins TRBV9 and TRBJ1-1, with 7 bases that match TRBD1. V gave up 0 bases and J gave up 3 bases; unmatched junction bases: 8. The CDR3 is 16 residues long. The germline V gene encodes CDR1 SGDLS and CDR2 YYNGEE. This CDR3 reads CASSVDPDRVDTEAFF. In DNA form, the CDR3 reads TGTGCCAGCAGCGTAGATCCCGACAGGGTAGACACTGAAGCTTTCTTT.

This clone was counted a single time. This chain connects TRBV6-4 to TRBJ2-4; a weak D match, TRBD2 (6 bases). This CDR3 has 13 residues. CDR1 is MRHNA and CDR2 is SNTAGT in the germline V gene. Trimming took off 8 bases at V and 7 bases at J, with 15 bases between the two ends. The CDR3: CASGPGGGNIQYF. The CDR3 nucleotides are TGTGCCAGCGGTCCGGGTGGAGGGAACATTCAGTACTTC.

This clone was detected only a few times. The chain joins TRBV5-1 to TRBJ2-7, with D possibly being TRBD1 (6 bases). Germline V CDR1 and CDR2: SGHRS, YFSETQ. The V gene lost 4 bases and the J gene lost 4 bases, with 21 bases spanning the gap. This CDR3 comprises 16 residues. CDR3: CASSTGTTGTTYEQYF. The CDR3 DNA follows: TGCGCCAGCAGCACTGGAACCACAGGGACGACGTACGAGCAGTACTTC.

The chain carries TRBV4-3 and TRBJ1-2, with TRBD1 as a possible D gene (5 bases). CDR1 is LGHNA, CDR2 YSLEER, per germline. With 0 bases removed from V and 5 bases from J, the gap between germline ends came to 16 bases. The CDR3 is 16 residues long. This CDR3 reads CASSQEFWGGEYGYTF. The DNA of the CDR3 is TGCGCCAGCAGCCAAGAATTCTGGGGCGGGGAGTATGGCTACACCTTC.

The rearrangement links TRBV19 to TRBJ1-2, with D perhaps TRBD1 (5 bases). The CDR3 is made up of 14 amino acids. The V end was cut by 3 bases, the J end by 4 bases, with 12 bases between. Germline CDR1 LNHDA, CDR2 SQIVND (reference sequence). The CDR3 DNA follows: TGTGCCAGTAGTATTAACAGGTCCCCCTATGGCTACACCTTC. It codes for CASSINRSPYGYTF.

In this sample, this clone turned up once. V and J are TRBV29-1 and TRBJ2-2; possibly TRBD2 for D (6 bases). CDR3 length equals 12 residues. In germline, CDR1 is SQVTM, CDR2 ANQGSEA. The V end was cut by 7 bases, the J end by 6 bases, with 12 bases between. In DNA form, the CDR3 reads TGCAGCGGTAACTGGGGGGCCGGGGAGCTGTTTTTT. This gives the protein CSGNWGAGELFF.

The chain employs TRBV11-3 and TRBJ2-5; 7 positions agree with TRBD1. V lost 3 bases and J lost 4; bases outside the gene matches: 11. This CDR3 is built from 16 residues. The germline gives CDR1 SGHNT, CDR2 YENEEA. CDR3 DNA: TGTGCCAGCAGCTTGGTAATCGGGACAGTTGGAGAGACCCAGTACTTC. This codes for CASSLVIGTVGETQYF.

This clone occurred a few times. CDR3 protein: CASTRTGGTGNTIYF. The CDR3 DNA follows: TGTGCCAGCACCCGGACAGGGGGGACTGGAAACACCATATATTTT. The chain is built from TRBV2 and TRBJ1-3, with TRBD1 matching 10 bases. The CDR3 has 15 amino acids. V shed 7 bases and J 2 bases; nucleotides not matched to a gene: 5. Germline-derived CDR1 and CDR2 are SNHLY and FYNNEI.